These T cell receptor beta chains were read from a single sample in a study of tumor and adjacent non-tumor tissue in lung cancer. TCRdb redid the calling of the multiplex PCR reads with MiXCR, one entry per CDR3 protein. The sample contains roughly 140,000 distinct CDR3 sequences, around two thirds of which appear only once. Sequenced: lung tumor tissue. These receptor sequences come from a man aged 55-75 years with small cell lung cancer. Each CDR3 is given with its conserved first and last residue.

j_gene,v_gene,len,CDR3aa
TRBJ2-3,TRBV12-3/TRBV12-4,12,CASSQETDTQYF
TRBJ2-7,TRBV4-1,15,CASSQGLAGTYEQYF
TRBJ2-1,TRBV12-3/TRBV12-4,15,CASSSGTGDYNEQFF
TRBJ2-1,TRBV20-1,14,CSANGASGSYEQFF
TRBJ1-3,TRBV9,15,CASSALDRDGNTIYF
TRBJ1-1,TRBV12-3/TRBV12-4,15,CASRLRAGMGTEAFF
TRBJ1-1,TRBV5-5,14,CGSSITGPNTEAFF
TRBJ2-7,TRBV11-2,14,CTSSLCANGYEQYF
TRBJ2-1,TRBV12-3/TRBV12-4,13,CASAQGQFNEQFF
TRBJ2-7,TRBV20-1,14,CSARDKDEGYEQYF
TRBJ2-7,TRBV20-1,14,CSAQPSVRAGEQYF
TRBJ2-1,TRBV20-1,13,CSARVPKETERSF
TRBJ2-5,TRBV12-3/TRBV12-4,13,CTSSFGGRETQYF
TRBJ1-1,TRBV4-2,14,CASSRLFRATEAFF
TRBJ1-2,TRBV5-1,14,CARHVFRDSYGYTF
TRBJ2-7,TRBV28,11,CASVGSGTPHF